One sample yielded the 3 T cell receptor beta chains listed below, sequenced in a study of TIL therapy for anti-PD-1-resistant metastatic lung cancer. Time point denoted: pre-treatment sample, taken before nivolumab and TIL therapy. The immunoSEQ assay was v3. Method: immunoSEQ multiplex PCR; TCRdb's copy keeps in-frame clones and lacks some. The sample carries approximately 16,000 clones, 70% to 80% recorded once. The specimen was blood, collected at baseline. These receptors were taken from a person aged 25-80 years with non-small cell lung cancer.

In its sample, this clone was seen a few times. J is TRBJ2-1 and V is TRBV9, with 7 bases matching TRBD2. This CDR3 contains 12 residues. Trimming at V came to 7 bases and at J to 9 bases, leaving 7 bases not matched to a gene. Germline-derived CDR1 and CDR2 are SGDLS and YYNGEE. The CDR3 reads CASRGEGSEQFF. CDR3 nucleotides: TGTGCCAGCCGGGGGGAGGGAAGTGAGCAGTTCTTC.

The chain couples TRBV4-2 to TRBJ2-7, with D perhaps matching TRBD2 (5 bases). Trimming removed 0 bases from V and 2 bases from J, with 14 bases in between. The CDR3 has 16 amino acids. Germline V gene lookup returns CDR1 LGHNA and CDR2 YNFKEQ. The CDR3 is CASSQERNSGPYEQYF. CDR3 DNA sequence: TGTGCCAGCAGCCAAGAAAGGAACAGCGGCCCCTACGAGCAGTACTTC.

CDR3 residues: CAPPGLAGAGNTGELFF. CDR3 nucleotide sequence: TGTGCCCCCCCGGGACTAGCGGGGGCCGGGAACACCGGGGAGCTGTTTTTT. This chain joins TRBV6-4 and TRBJ2-2; 14 positions agree with TRBD2. The length of the CDR3 is 17 residues. V lost 11 bases, J lost 1 base, and 9 bases stayed unmatched. Germline V gives CDR1 MRHNA, CDR2 SNTAGT.